These 25 T cell receptor beta chains were all obtained from the same sample, sequenced in a study of Graves' ophthalmopathy and Graves' hyperthyroidism. Beta-chain TCR CDR3 regions were amplified from RNA transcripts. The library came from an HTBI-primed first-round RT-PCR and a second-round multiplex PCR. TCRdb ran MiXCR on the multiplex PCR reads and lists one entry per CDR3 protein. This table has over 150,000 distinct CDR3 sequences, 30% to 45% appearing once. Sequencing was carried out using peripheral blood. The origin of the receptors is a woman aged 40-49 years with Graves' ophthalmopathy.

In this sample, this clonotype turned up many times. V is TRBV6-5 and J is TRBJ1-2, with no clear D. Trimming cost V 6 bases and J 8 bases, with 19 bases left between them. The CDR3 totals 14 residues. CDR1 is MNHEY and CDR2 is SVGAGI in the germline V gene. CDR3 in DNA: TGTGCCAGCAGCCGGGATGCCCTTACCGGAGGCTACACCTTC. The encoded protein is CASSRDALTGGYTF.

This clonotype was detected ten times or more. This rearrangement joins TRBV20-1 to TRBJ1-5; D remains ambiguous. V was pared by 3 bases and J by 4 bases, with 13 bases between. Germline V gene sequence: CDR1 DFQATT, CDR2 SNEGSKA (reference sequence). The CDR3 is 14 residues long. The CDR3 loop reads CSASYGEANQPQHF. Here the CDR3 DNA reads TGCAGTGCTAGTTACGGGGAAGCAAATCAGCCCCAGCATTTT.

In its sample, this clonotype was seen many times. J is TRBJ1-1 and V is TRBV10-3, with D maybe TRBD1 (5 bases). The V gene lost 0 bases and the J gene lost 5 bases, with 7 bases spanning the gap. The CDR3 consists of 13 residues. Germline loops: CDR1 ENHRY, CDR2 SYGVKD. The CDR3 DNA follows: TGTGCCATCAGTGAGTCGAGGGGAACTGAAGCTTTCTTT. Its protein is CAISESRGTEAFF.

This CDR3 is CASTPDRGGPEAFF. The CDR3 nucleotides are TGTGCCAGCACTCCCGACAGGGGGGGACCTGAAGCTTTCTTT. This sequence joins TRBV12-3 or TRBV12-4 and TRBJ1-1; 9 nucleotides line up with TRBD1. This CDR3 is built from 14 residues. Germline trimming cut 7 bases from V and 6 bases from J; bases unmatched to any gene: 9.

The gene calls are TRBV20-1 and TRBJ2-7, with a possible D match to TRBD1 (7 bases). Trimming removed 6 bases from V and 4 bases from J, with 19 bases in between. In germline, CDR1 is DFQATT, CDR2 SNEGSKA (reference sequence). CDR3 length equals 14 residues. In DNA form, the CDR3 reads TGCAGTGCCTGGAAGGCGGGACAGAGGTACGAGCAGTACTTC. This translates into CSAWKAGQRYEQYF.

The V gene is TRBV28, the J gene TRBJ2-7; no definite D call. The CDR3 totals 12 residues. With 6 bases removed from V and 2 bases from J, the gap between germline ends came to 8 bases. Germline lookup yields CDR1 MDHEN and CDR2 SYDVKM. The CDR3 DNA is TGTGCCAGCAGCCCCAAGCCCTACGAGCAGTACTTC. Encoded protein: CASSPKPYEQYF.

The chain has TRBV12-3 or TRBV12-4 and TRBJ2-7; no reliable D call. This CDR3 is 12 amino acids long. V lost 2 bases and J lost 4, with 6 bases in between. CDR3 coding DNA: TGTGCCAGCAGTTTAATACAGTACGAGCAGTACTTC. It encodes CASSLIQYEQYF.

The rearrangement joins TRBV30 to TRBJ2-7; the match to TRBD2 covers 15 bases. The CDR3 length is 18 residues. The V and J ends lost 2 bases and 4 bases, in that order; junction bases with no gene match: 12. Germline V lookup: CDR1 GTSNPN, CDR2 SVGIG (reference sequence). The CDR3 sequence: CAWSQEIRGLAGGYEQYF. The CDR3 DNA sequence: TGTGCCTGGAGTCAAGAAATTAGGGGACTAGCGGGAGGTTACGAGCAGTACTTC.

V usage is TRBV6-1 and J usage is TRBJ1-5, with 12 bases fitting TRBD1. The CDR3 loop spans 16 amino acids. The junction had 14 bases not matched to a gene; V was cut back by 6 bases and J by 11 bases. Germline V lookup: CDR1 MNHNS, CDR2 SASEGT. The CDR3 DNA reads as TGTGCCAGCAGCACGATTCCGGGACAGGGGGCTTCGACCCAGCATTTT. Translating it yields CASSTIPGQGASTQHF.

Ten or more counts support this clonotype. The chain recombines TRBV4-3 with TRBJ1-1, with D tentatively TRBD1 (6 bases). Germline V gene sequence: CDR1 LGHNA, CDR2 YSLEER. Trimming cost V 2 bases and J 0 bases, with 10 bases left between them. CDR3 size: 15 residues. This CDR3 reads CASSQQGGMNTEAFF. DNA for the CDR3: TGCGCCAGCAGCCAACAAGGGGGGATGAACACTGAAGCTTTCTTT.

At least ten counts were recorded for this clonotype. As DNA, the CDR3 is TGTGCCAGCCGTCCGGGACTGGCCGGGGAGCTGTTTTTT. Protein sequence: CASRPGLAGELFF. The J gene is TRBJ2-2, the V gene TRBV19, with a possible D match to TRBD2 (6 bases). This CDR3 spans 13 amino acids. The germline V and J ends were trimmed by 9 bases and 6 bases, with 14 bases remaining between them. Per the germline V gene, CDR1 is LNHDA and CDR2 is SQIVND (reference sequence). Full variable domain (rest looked up from reference TRBV19 and TRBJ2-2): DGGITQSPKYLFRKEGQNVTLSCEQNLNHDAMYWYRQDPGQGLRLIYYSQIVNDFQKGDIAEGYSVSREKKESFPLTVTSAQKNPTAFYLCASRPGLAGELFFGEGSRLTVL.

This clonotype occurred many times. The chain is built from TRBV5-1 and TRBJ2-5; tentative D call: TRBD1 (5 bases). The V and J ends lost 1 base and 4 bases respectively, with 8 bases between them. CDR1 and CDR2 (germline): SGHRS, YFSETQ. The CDR3 runs 13 residues. The DNA for the CDR3 is TGCGCCAGCAGCTTGTGGCAGGGAGAGACCCAGTACTTC. This translates into CASSLWQGETQYF.

This clonotype has ten or more counts. The chain combines TRBV28 with TRBJ1-1, with D unclear. Trimming left V 3 bases short and J 1 base short, with 9 bases between. Per germline, CDR1 MDHEN and CDR2 SYDVKM. CDR3 length equals 14 residues. As DNA, the CDR3 is TGTGCCAGCAGTTTCCCACTAACGAACACTGAAGCTTTCTTT. It yields the protein CASSFPLTNTEAFF.

This clonotype occurred many times. V and J are TRBV27 and TRBJ1-2; TRBD1 aligns across 10 bases. J gave up 6 bases and V 5 bases, and 0 bases lay outside the gene matches. This CDR3 has 12 residues. The germline V gene encodes CDR1 MNHEY and CDR2 SMNVEV (reference sequence). The CDR3 reads CASSDRGHGYTF. The CDR3 coding sequence is TGTGCCAGCAGTGACAGGGGGCATGGCTACACCTTC.

This clonotype has just one count. The chain combines TRBV7-2 with TRBJ1-2; TRBD1 aligns across 9 bases. The CDR3 runs 15 residues. Unmatched junction bases numbered 9, after V lost 6 bases and J lost 4 bases. Germline CDR1 is SGHTA and CDR2 is FQGNSA. CDR3 in DNA: TGTGCCAGCAGTTTCCTGGGACAGGGCCCCTATGGCTACACCTTC. Amino acids: CASSFLGQGPYGYTF. The whole variable domain, filled in from reference TRBV7-2 and TRBJ1-2, reads GAGVSQSPSNKVTEKGKDVELRCDPISGHTALYWYRQSLGQGLEFLIYFQGNSAPDKSGLPSDRFSAERTGGSVSTLTIQRTQQEDSAVYLCASSFLGQGPYGYTFGSGTRLTVV.

This clonotype was found many times. This chain uses TRBV4-3 with TRBJ1-2; TRBD1 agrees at 8 bases. CDR1 LGHNA and CDR2 YSLEER come from the germline V gene. The CDR3 length is 16 residues. Trimming took 3 bases from V and 8 from J; bases not matched to a gene: 14. This CDR3 is CASSHSDREFSWGYTF. The CDR3 DNA reads TGCGCCAGCAGCCATTCGGACAGGGAATTTTCCTGGGGCTACACCTTC.

This clonotype was detected many times. The chain uses TRBV28 and TRBJ1-5, with 9 bases identical to TRBD1. Germline values: CDR1 MDHEN, CDR2 SYDVKM. Unmatched junction bases numbered 5, after V lost 6 bases and J lost 2 bases. CDR3 length: 15 amino acids. CDR3 sequence reads: CASSRGQGGNQPQHF. CDR3 DNA: TGTGCCAGCAGCCGGGGACAGGGTGGCAATCAGCCCCAGCATTTT.

This clonotype was observed at least ten times. This rearrangement joins TRBV10-3 to TRBJ2-7; D is possibly TRBD2 (5 bases). CDR1 is ENHRY, CDR2 SYGVKD, per germline. The CDR3 length is 11 residues. Trimming cost V 7 bases and J 6 bases, with 10 bases left between them. The CDR3 loop reads CAINEGSEQYF. The CDR3 region has the DNA TGTGCCATCAACGAGGGTAGCGAGCAGTACTTC.

This clonotype was observed many times. The rearrangement joins TRBV18 to TRBJ1-1, with a tentative D call TRBD1 (6 bases). The CDR3 runs to 14 residues. Germline V gene lookup returns CDR1 KGHSH and CDR2 LQKENI. Trimming cost V 4 bases and J 1 base, with 10 bases left between them. The CDR3 bases are TGTGCCAGCTCACTTGGACAGCCGAACACTGAAGCTTTCTTT. Protein sequence: CASSLGQPNTEAFF. Full variable domain (outside the CDR3, taken from reference TRBV18 and TRBJ1-1): NAGVMQNPRHLVRRRGQEARLRCSPMKGHSHVYWYRQLPEEGLKFMVYLQKENIIDESGMPKERFSAEFPKEGPSILRIQQVVRGDSAAYFCASSLGQPNTEAFFGQGTRLTVV.

This clonotype came up many times. This chain uses TRBV6-5 with TRBJ2-7; the D gene is possibly TRBD2 (6 bases). The germline CDR1 and CDR2 sequences are MNHEY and SVGAGI. The CDR3 is made up of 13 amino acids. V was pared by 6 bases and J by 3 bases, with 12 bases between. CDR3 sequence: CASRPPGDYEQYF. The CDR3 nucleotides read TGTGCCAGCAGACCCCCGGGGGACTACGAGCAGTACTTC.

This clonotype was recorded many times. This rearrangement joins TRBV14 to TRBJ2-7; a possible D gene is TRBD2 (5 bases). Between the trimmed V and J ends, which lost 0 bases and 3 bases, there was a span of 12 bases. Germline lookup yields CDR1 SGHDN and CDR2 FVKESK. This CDR3 is 15 amino acids long. The CDR3 loop reads CASSQDASLFYEQYF. DNA of the CDR3: TGTGCCAGCAGCCAAGATGCTAGCTTGTTCTACGAGCAGTACTTC. Complete variable domain (other parts from reference TRBV14 and TRBJ2-7): EAGVTQFPSHSVIEKGQTVTLRCDPISGHDNLYWYRRVMGKEIKFLLHFVKESKQDESGMPNNRFLAERTGGTYSTLKVQPAELEDSGVYFCASSQDASLFYEQYFGPGTRLTVT.

This clonotype was detected many times. CDR3 coding DNA: TGTGCCAGCAGCCCCACCAGACAGGGCCACAATCAGCCCCAGCATTTT. Translation: CASSPTRQGHNQPQHF. The chain couples TRBV28 to TRBJ1-5; 7 nucleotides align to TRBD1. Per the germline V gene, CDR1 is MDHEN and CDR2 is SYDVKM. The CDR3 length is 16 residues. V shed 6 bases and J 3 bases; nucleotides not matched to a gene: 11.

This clonotype occurred many times. The rearrangement joins TRBV20-1 to TRBJ2-5; no clear D gene. The CDR3 totals 14 residues. Germline V gives CDR1 DFQATT, CDR2 SNEGSKA (reference sequence). The V end lost 6 bases, the J end lost 5 bases, and 19 bases lay between the germline ends. The CDR3 loop is CSAPVGPMRETQYF. CDR3 bases: TGCAGTGCGCCCGTGGGCCCTATGAGGGAGACCCAGTACTTC.

This clonotype has ten or more counts. CDR3 sequence reads: CASSSTSGRASETQYF. The DNA for the CDR3 is TGTGCCAGCAGTTCTACTAGCGGGAGGGCGTCAGAGACCCAGTACTTC. V gene TRBV28 combines with J gene TRBJ2-5; TRBD2 matches 13 bases. Germline CDR1 reads MDHEN; CDR2 reads SYDVKM. CDR3 length: 16 amino acids. Trimming took 4 bases from V and 4 from J; bases not matched to a gene: 6.

This clonotype was observed at least ten times. The junction and the germline gene differ at one end; a read error may be behind it. The chain joins TRBV25-1 to TRBJ1-1; D is undetermined. This CDR3 region has 14 residues. Germline CDR1 and CDR2: MGHDK and SYGVNS. In nucleotides, the CDR3 is TGTGCCAGCAGTGAAGTGGAAGCGGGCACTAAAGCTTTCTTT. Protein product: CASSEVEAGTKAFF.